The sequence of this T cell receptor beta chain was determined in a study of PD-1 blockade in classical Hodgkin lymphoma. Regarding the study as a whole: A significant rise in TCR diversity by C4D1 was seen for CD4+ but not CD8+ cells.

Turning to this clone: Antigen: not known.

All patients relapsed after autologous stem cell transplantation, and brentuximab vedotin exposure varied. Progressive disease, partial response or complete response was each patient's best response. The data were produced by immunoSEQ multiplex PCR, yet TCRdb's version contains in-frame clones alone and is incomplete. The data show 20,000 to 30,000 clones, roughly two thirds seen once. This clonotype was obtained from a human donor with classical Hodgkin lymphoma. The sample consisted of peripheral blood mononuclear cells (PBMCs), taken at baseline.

DNA of the CDR3: TGTGCCAGCAGCCTACGGACTAGCTCCTACAATGAGCAGTTCTTC. Translation: CASSLRTSSYNEQFF. V is TRBV5-4 and J is TRBJ2-1; 7 bases are a match to TRBD2. The CDR3 covers 15 residues. Germline CDR1 reads SGHNT; CDR2 reads YYREEE (reference sequence). V lost 4 bases and J lost 0; bases outside the gene matches: 4.